This T cell receptor (beta chain) was sequenced in a study of CD8 T cells in Susac syndrome. TCR beta sequences were obtained from blood CD8+ and CD4+ T cells. TEMRA cells were FACS-enriched, while CD8+ and CD4+ T cells were negatively isolated. For this clonotype: Its antigen is unidentified.

Random hexamers were used to reverse transcribe 0.5 to 1 ug of RNA. The TCR beta CDR3 was amplified by immunoSEQ multiplex PCR across 54 Vbeta, 13 Jbeta. TCRdb used MiXCR to reprocess the immunoSEQ multiplex PCR reads, holding one entry per CDR3 protein. The sample includes some 180,000 distinct CDR3 sequences, roughly 95% seen only once; the top ten take approximately 0.1%. General study findings and limits: The study's TCR sequencing and HLA analysis covered a relatively small number of individuals, and the study acknowledged this.

Germline CDR1 and CDR2: LGHDT and YNNKEL (reference sequence). The CDR3 is 14 amino acids. The ends were cut back, 5 bases at V and 3 bases at J, with 14 bases in the middle. This chain links TRBV3-1 with TRBJ2-7; possible D gene TRBD2, 6 bases. This receptor was identified in a human donor in good health. Sequencing was performed on CD4+ T cells from PBMCs. The CDR3 region is CASSSSRGNYEQYF. The CDR3 DNA is TGTGCCAGCAGCTCCAGCCGGGGGAACTACGAGCAGTACTTC.